The rows below give T cell receptor beta chains drawn from one sample of a study of T-cell reconstitution after alpha-beta-depleted transplantation in children. One entry per CDR3 protein results from TCRdb running MiXCR on the PCR reads. The sample includes 700,000 or so distinct CDR3 sequences, around 12% seen only once; the top ten take 0.75% to 0.85%. Sequenced here: PBMCs, sampled before TCRalphabeta/CD19-depleted stem cell transplant. These receptors all stem from a girl aged 2 to 10 with congenital amegakaryocytic thrombocytopenia, due to receive a stem cell transplant. CDR3s include the opening cysteine and the closing phenylalanine or tryptophan. Each record gives: clone size, D gene, V gene, J gene, CDR3 DNA, CDR3 protein. The D gene is left open where the match is weak. Clone size, where shown, is once, few, many, or a class for clones that have expanded.

clone size: -; D gene: TRBD2; V gene: TRBV5-6; J gene: TRBJ2-1; CDR3 DNA: TGTGCCAGCAGCTTGGTGTCTGGGGCGGGAGGGCTTGGTGAGCAGTTCTTC; CDR3 protein: CASSLVSGAGGLGEQFF
clone size: few; D gene: -; V gene: TRBV12-3/TRBV12-4; J gene: TRBJ2-1; CDR3 DNA: TGTGCCAGCAGTTCCAATCTCCAGAGGGATGAGCAGTTCTTC; CDR3 protein: CASSSNLQRDEQFF
clone size: -; D gene: -; V gene: TRBV28; J gene: TRBJ2-1; CDR3 DNA: TGTGCCAGCAGCCAAGCCGGGGCGTCCTACAATGAGCAGTTCTTC; CDR3 protein: CASSQAGASYNEQFF
clone size: many; D gene: TRBD1; V gene: TRBV5-1; J gene: TRBJ2-2; CDR3 DNA: TGCGCCAGCAGCGAACGGACAGGGTTTACCGGGGAGCTGTTTTTT; CDR3 protein: CASSERTGFTGELFF
clone size: -; D gene: -; V gene: TRBV5-1; J gene: TRBJ2-4; CDR3 DNA: TGCGCCAGCAGCTCCGGCTCAGGGGCCAAAAACATTCAGTACTTC; CDR3 protein: CASSSGSGAKNIQYF
clone size: many; D gene: -; V gene: TRBV10-3; J gene: TRBJ2-1; CDR3 DNA: TGTGCCATCAGGGAGGGCAATGAGCAGTTCTTC; CDR3 protein: CAIREGNEQFF
clone size: -; D gene: -; V gene: TRBV5-1; J gene: TRBJ2-1; CDR3 DNA: TGCGCCACTTCGGCCTTCCCCGACGGGCACAATGAGCAGTTCTTC; CDR3 protein: CATSAFPDGHNEQFF
clone size: many; D gene: -; V gene: TRBV3-1; J gene: TRBJ2-1; CDR3 DNA: TGTGCCAGCAGCCAAGGGACAGATAATTACAATGAGCAGTTCTTC; CDR3 protein: CASSQGTDNYNEQFF
clone size: few; D gene: -; V gene: TRBV2; J gene: TRBJ2-7; CDR3 DNA: TGTGCCAGCAGTGATCCCGGGACTTACTCCTACGAGCAGTACTTC; CDR3 protein: CASSDPGTYSYEQYF
clone size: -; D gene: -; V gene: TRBV7-9; J gene: TRBJ2-7; CDR3 DNA: TGTGCCAGCAGCTTACGACTAGAAGTCGACGAGCAGTACTTC; CDR3 protein: CASSLRLEVDEQYF
clone size: few; D gene: -; V gene: TRBV7-9; J gene: TRBJ1-1; CDR3 DNA: TGTGCCAGCAGTAAGGGGACTGAAGCTTTCTTT; CDR3 protein: CASSKGTEAFF
clone size: many; D gene: -; V gene: TRBV12-3/TRBV12-4; J gene: TRBJ1-4; CDR3 DNA: TGTGCCAGCAGTTCCAGGGGATACGAAAAACTGTTTTTT; CDR3 protein: CASSSRGYEKLFF
clone size: -; D gene: -; V gene: TRBV7-9; J gene: TRBJ2-2; CDR3 DNA: TGTGCCAGCAGCCAAGGCGGACAGATGAACACCGGGGAGCTGTTTTTT; CDR3 protein: CASSQGGQMNTGELFF
clone size: -; D gene: -; V gene: TRBV11-2; J gene: TRBJ2-7; CDR3 DNA: TGTGCCAGCAGCTTTAGGACGGCAAGTCACTACGAGCAGTACTTC; CDR3 protein: CASSFRTASHYEQYF
clone size: many; D gene: TRBD2; V gene: TRBV4-1; J gene: TRBJ2-2; CDR3 DNA: TGCGCCAGCAGCCAGCGGGAGAGCACCGGGGAGCTGTTTTTT; CDR3 protein: CASSQRESTGELFF
clone size: few; D gene: -; V gene: TRBV5-1; J gene: TRBJ2-1; CDR3 DNA: TGCGCCAGCAGCCCTCGACCGGGACTCGAGCAGTTCTTC; CDR3 protein: CASSPRPGLEQFF
clone size: -; D gene: -; V gene: TRBV7-8; J gene: TRBJ2-1; CDR3 DNA: TGTGCCAGCAGCTTAGAAGGGACTGGGAATGAGCAGTTCTTC; CDR3 protein: CASSLEGTGNEQFF
clone size: -; D gene: TRBD2; V gene: TRBV5-1; J gene: TRBJ2-7; CDR3 DNA: TGCGCCAGCAGCACGGGACTAGCGGGAGTCTCCTACGAGCAGTACTTC; CDR3 protein: CASSTGLAGVSYEQYF